The next 10 T cell receptor beta chains were all read from a single sample in a study of blood T cells in healthy people across ages. Through a sample-barcoded 5' primer and a J-beta primer mix, a second PCR was run for roughly 6 to 11 cycles. One entry per CDR3 protein results from TCRdb running MiXCR on the 5' RACE reads. The sample records about 720,000 distinct CDR3 sequences, approximately 21% being singletons. Input material: blood. All receptors derive from a man between 65 and 79 years old in good health.

This rearrangement joins TRBV5-1 to TRBJ1-4; D gene unclear. Trimming pared 2 bases from V and 0 bases from J, leaving 8 bases between. The CDR3 consists of 15 residues. From germline, CDR1 is SGHRS and CDR2 YFSETQ. The CDR3 region is CASSFNTATNEKLFF. CDR3 DNA: TGCGCCAGCAGCTTCAACACCGCAACTAATGAAAAACTGTTTTTT.

This clonotype was seen a handful of times. The chain links TRBV5-1 to TRBJ2-5; 10 bases line up with TRBD2. The CDR3 totals 16 residues. Germline trimming cut 2 bases from V and 1 base from J; bases unmatched to any gene: 5. Germline V gives CDR1 SGHRS, CDR2 YFSETQ. The CDR3 protein is CASSLRTSGPQETQYF. CDR3 nucleotide sequence: TGCGCCAGCAGCTTAAGGACTAGCGGTCCCCAAGAGACCCAGTACTTC.

This clonotype showed up just a few times. In nucleotides, the CDR3 is TGTGCCAGCAGCTTAGATGCAGGGGAGATTTCACCCCTCCACTTT. Translated: CASSLDAGEISPLHF. The rearrangement uses TRBV7-2 and TRBJ1-6, with D possibly matching TRBD1 (6 bases). Trimming pared 1 base from V and 9 bases from J, leaving 13 bases between. CDR1 and CDR2 (germline): SGHTA, FQGNSA. The CDR3 contains 15 residues.

This clonotype was seen a few times. The genes are TRBV12-3 or TRBV12-4 and TRBJ1-1; D is perhaps TRBD1 (6 bases). V was trimmed by 5 bases and J by 4 bases, leaving 17 bases between them. This CDR3 contains 15 residues. CDR3 sequence reads: CASSPRGHQTTEAFF. In DNA form, the CDR3 reads TGTGCCAGCAGTCCTCGGGGACATCAAACCACTGAAGCTTTCTTT.

This clonotype turned up a few times. The CDR3 reads CASSLESHNSPLHF. CDR3 coding DNA: TGTGCCAGCAGTTTGGAGTCTCATAATTCACCCCTCCACTTT. The rearrangement links TRBV28 to TRBJ1-6; the D is unclear. CDR1 is MDHEN and CDR2 is SYDVKM in the germline V gene. The CDR3 is 14 amino acids. V was clipped by 3 bases and J by 5 bases, with 8 bases between them.

This clonotype has more than one count but fewer than ten. The chain is built from TRBV5-5 and TRBJ2-3; D remains unclear. Per germline, CDR1 SGHKS and CDR2 YYEKEE (reference sequence). Trimming removed 0 bases at V and 6 bases at J, with 14 bases between. This CDR3 region has 15 residues. This CDR3 is CASSLAGSTPDTQYF. Here the CDR3 DNA reads TGTGCCAGCAGCTTGGCAGGCAGTACCCCGGATACGCAGTATTTT.

V gene TRBV6-5 combines with J gene TRBJ2-5, with 10 bases lining up with TRBD2. Per germline, CDR1 MNHEY and CDR2 SVGAGI. The ends lost 2 bases at V and 1 base at J; junction bases unmatched: 4. The CDR3 covers 16 residues. The CDR3 spells CASSYVLAGLQETQYF. DNA of the CDR3: TGTGCCAGCAGTTACGTACTAGCGGGGCTCCAAGAGACCCAGTACTTC.

The chain employs TRBV28 and TRBJ2-5; the D gene is possibly TRBD1 (6 bases). Judging by the DNA end, TRBJ2-7 fits better; the J call may be wrong. This CDR3 region has 14 residues. Germline lookup yields CDR1 MDHEN and CDR2 SYDVKM. The CDR3 DNA is TGTGCCAGCAGTTTAGTGGCCCTCAGGGGCGAGCAGTACTTC. It codes for CASSLVALRGEQYF.

This sequence joins TRBV6-4 and TRBJ2-5; 9 nucleotides line up with TRBD1. The J call may be in error: the DNA end matches TRBJ2-7 better. CDR1 MRHNA and CDR2 SNTAGT come from the germline V gene. This CDR3 has 15 amino acids. The CDR3 bases are TGTACCAGCAGTGTCTGGGACAGGGTCTTTCACGAGCAGTACGTC. Encoded protein: CTSSVWDRVFHEQYV.

This clonotype was picked up a small number of times. The chain joins TRBV20-1 to TRBJ2-7, with D perhaps matching TRBD2 (6 bases). The CDR3 is 13 amino acids. Trimming left V 0 bases short and J 4 bases short, with 10 bases between. Germline CDR1 DFQATT, CDR2 SNEGSKA (reference sequence). CDR3 in amino acids: CSAREPGGYEQYF. The DNA of the CDR3 is TGCAGTGCTAGAGAGCCCGGGGGATACGAGCAGTACTTC.